The 30 T cell receptor beta chains presented below share a single source sample, sequenced in a study of human T cells and chemical hapten exposure. The time point here: pre-sensitization, week 0. Treatment defined: therapeutic diphenylcyclopropenone sensitization with weekly scalp DPC. TCRdb re-called the RACE reads through MiXCR, storing one row per CDR3 protein. The table has 300,000 to 450,000 distinct CDR3 sequences, less than 6.5% seen once. The source material was whole blood, sampled in connection with sensitization to the hapten diphenylcyclopropenone (DPC). The source of these receptors is a woman aged 45-65 years with alopecia areata. Some clones in this sample may be carry-over from other donors' samples.

This clonotype was counted a few times. This chain uses TRBV7-3 with TRBJ2-1, with 11 bases that match TRBD2. Germline V gene lookup returns CDR1 SGHTA and CDR2 FQGTGA. With 5 bases clipped from V and 6 bases from J, the junction kept 6 bases outside the gene matches. The CDR3 is 15 residues long. The CDR3 spells CASSPGLAASNEQFF. In DNA, the CDR3 is TGTGCCAGCAGCCCGGGACTAGCGGCCTCCAATGAGCAGTTCTTC. Supplemented by reference TRBV7-3 and TRBJ2-1, the full variable domain reads GAGVSQTPSNKVTEKGKYVELRCDPISGHTALYWYRQSLGQGPEFLIYFQGTGAADDSGLPNDRFFAVRPEGSVSTLKIQRTERGDSAVYLCASSPGLAASNEQFFGPGTRLTVL.

The chain is built from TRBV12-3 or TRBV12-4 and TRBJ2-5; D possibly corresponds to TRBD1 (6 bases). The CDR3 has 14 residues. Between the trimmed V and J ends, which lost 5 bases and 5 bases, there was a span of 15 bases. The CDR3 is CASSGTTGTETQYF. CDR3 DNA sequence: TGTGCCAGCAGTGGAACGACAGGAACGGAGACCCAGTACTTC.

The CDR3: CASSFPRGLQETQYF. CDR3 nucleotide sequence: TGTGCCAGCAGCTTTCCCAGGGGGCTCCAAGAGACCCAGTACTTC. The chain has TRBV7-9 and TRBJ2-5; 8 nucleotides align to TRBD1. Germline V gene data show CDR1 as SEHNR and CDR2 as FQNEAQ (reference sequence). CDR3 length: 15 amino acids. With V trimmed by 3 bases and J by 1 base, 4 bases remained unmatched. Drawing the rest from reference TRBV7-9 and TRBJ2-5, the complete variable domain is DTGVSQNPRHKITKRGQNVTFRCDPISEHNRLYWYRQTLGQGPEFLTYFQNEAQLEKSRLLSDRFSAERPKGSFSTLEIQRTEQGDSAMYLCASSFPRGLQETQYFGPGTRLLVL.

The CDR3 DNA reads TGTGCCAGCAGGGTGACTAGCGGTAATACGCAGTATTTT. Translated: CASRVTSGNTQYF. The chain is built from TRBV3-1 and TRBJ2-3, with 9 bases identical to TRBD2. The CDR3 covers 13 residues. The V gene end was trimmed by 6 bases and the J gene end by 7 bases; junction bases not matched to a gene: 5. CDR1 is LGHDT and CDR2 is YNNKEL in the germline V gene (reference sequence).

This clonotype has a count of ten or more. The J gene is TRBJ2-7, the V gene TRBV4-3, with TRBD2 as a possible D gene (5 bases). The V gene lost 2 bases and the J gene lost 5 bases, with 19 bases spanning the gap. The length of the CDR3 is 16 residues. Germline values: CDR1 LGHNA, CDR2 YSLEER. The CDR3 loop is CASSQPHPRLAHEQYF. In DNA form, the CDR3 reads TGCGCCAGCAGCCAACCACATCCGCGGCTAGCCCACGAGCAGTACTTC.

The J gene is TRBJ1-1, the V gene TRBV14; D remains ambiguous. In germline, CDR1 is SGHDN, CDR2 FVKESK. V lost 4 bases, J lost 3 bases, and 12 bases lay in between. This CDR3 contains 14 residues. In DNA, the CDR3 is TGTGCCAGCAGCCCCGACCCCCTCTACACTGAAGCTTTCTTT. This sequence encodes CASSPDPLYTEAFF.

This clonotype was seen at least ten times. The chain combines TRBV12-3 or TRBV12-4 with TRBJ2-7; TRBD2 is a possible D gene (7 bases). Trimming took off 6 bases at V and 2 bases at J, with 14 bases between the two ends. This CDR3 has 14 amino acids. CDR3 region: CASRKGRDTYEQYF. The CDR3 nucleotides read TGTGCCAGCAGGAAGGGGAGGGACACCTACGAGCAGTACTTC.

This clonotype was seen a few times. This chain links TRBV2 with TRBJ1-4; perhaps TRBD1 as D (5 bases). CDR3 length: 15 amino acids. V gave up 6 bases and J gave up 7 bases, with 18 bases separating them. Germline V gene sequence: CDR1 SNHLY, CDR2 FYNNEI. The DNA of the CDR3 is TGTGCCAGCAGAAGGCAGGGCGGTTTTACTGAAAAACTGTTTTTT. It yields the protein CASRRQGGFTEKLFF. Complete variable domain (other parts from reference TRBV2 and TRBJ1-4): EPEVTQTPSHQVTQMGQEVILRCVPISNHLYFYWYRQILGQKVEFLVSFYNNEISEKSEIFDDQFSVERPDGSNFTLKIRSTKLEDSAMYFCASRRQGGFTEKLFFGSGTQLSVL.

V is TRBV6-2 or TRBV6-3 and J is TRBJ2-5; 10 bases match TRBD1. The CDR3 sequence is 16 residues long. Looked up from germline, CDR1 is MNHEY and CDR2 is SVGEGT. Trimming removed 5 bases from V and 0 bases from J; junction bases left unmatched: 6. The CDR3 loop reads CASSTPGQGYQETQYF. In DNA form, the CDR3 reads TGTGCCAGCAGTACCCCGGGACAGGGGTACCAAGAGACCCAGTACTTC.

This chain links TRBV6-5 with TRBJ2-6; 7 positions match TRBD1. From germline, CDR1 is MNHEY and CDR2 SVGAGI. CDR3 length equals 17 residues. The V gene end was trimmed by 6 bases and the J gene end by 0 bases; junction bases not matched to a gene: 8. The CDR3 region has the DNA TGTGCCAGCAGAACAGGGGTTTTCACCTCTGGGGCCAACGTCCTGACTTTC. Residues: CASRTGVFTSGANVLTF.

As for this clonotype: A much bigger clone sits one base away, suggesting this may be a read error. Because it lacks the conserved phenylalanine or tryptophan at the end, this CDR3 is likely a read error. The J gene is TRBJ1-2, the V gene TRBV2; D is uncertain. Trimming left V 6 bases short and J 2 bases short, with 10 bases between. From germline, CDR1 is SNHLY and CDR2 FYNNEI. The CDR3 covers 13 residues. The CDR3 DNA reads as TGTGCCAGCAGAATACAACAGAACTATGGCTACACCATC. Translation: CASRIQQNYGYTI.

This clonotype was detected ten times or more. The chain joins TRBV14 to TRBJ2-1, with 7 bases fitting TRBD1. The germline V gene encodes CDR1 SGHDN and CDR2 FVKESK. The J segment lost 10 bases and the V segment lost 1 base, leaving 7 bases of the junction unmatched. This CDR3 region has 14 residues. The CDR3 DNA sequence: TGTGCCAGCAGCCAAGGAGCGCGGACAGGCGAGCAGTTCTTC. This sequence encodes CASSQGARTGEQFF.

This clonotype was found many times. V gene TRBV2 combines with J gene TRBJ2-6, with unresolved D. The germline V gene encodes CDR1 SNHLY and CDR2 FYNNEI. This CDR3 comprises 16 residues. Trimming stripped 0 bases from V and 2 bases from J, with 8 bases between. The CDR3 loop reads CASSEARTPGANVLTF. CDR3 sequence (DNA): TGTGCCAGCAGTGAAGCGCGCACGCCTGGGGCCAACGTCCTGACTTTC.

This clonotype has a handful of counts. The rearrangement links TRBV5-1 to TRBJ1-1; 8 bases are shared with TRBD1. This CDR3 has 14 amino acids. Unmatched junction bases numbered 4, after V lost 5 bases and J lost 1 base. Germline V lookup: CDR1 SGHRS, CDR2 YFSETQ. The CDR3, as DNA: TGCGCCAGCAGGTGGGACAGGCCGAACACTGAAGCTTTCTTT. Translated, it gives CASRWDRPNTEAFF.

This clonotype was seen at least ten times. The chain carries TRBV13 and TRBJ2-7, with TRBD2 matching over 8 bases. Germline V gives CDR1 PRHDT, CDR2 FYEKMQ (reference sequence). This CDR3 comprises 13 residues. The ends lost 4 bases at V and 7 bases at J; junction bases unmatched: 6. Here the CDR3 reads CASSSGTRREQYF. CDR3 bases: TGTGCCAGCAGCTCCGGGACTAGGAGGGAGCAGTACTTC.

V is TRBV19 and J is TRBJ2-4; D perhaps matches TRBD2 (5 bases). This CDR3 comprises 15 residues. The germline CDR1 and CDR2 sequences are LNHDA and SQIVND (reference sequence). The V end was cut by 7 bases, the J end by 3 bases, with 16 bases between. CDR3 nucleotide sequence: TGTGCCAGTAAACGACTCGGAGAGGGCAAAAACATTCAGTACTTC. Amino acids: CASKRLGEGKNIQYF.

This clonotype was recorded many times. The chain is built from TRBV2 and TRBJ2-5; TRBD1 agrees at 7 bases. Germline CDR1 and CDR2: SNHLY and FYNNEI. The CDR3 is made up of 14 amino acids. V shed 6 bases and J 3 bases; nucleotides not matched to a gene: 7. The CDR3 DNA sequence: TGTGCCAGCAGGCTAATGGGACAGAAAGAGACCCAGTACTTC. Residues: CASRLMGQKETQYF. The whole variable domain, filled in from reference TRBV2 and TRBJ2-5, reads EPEVTQTPSHQVTQMGQEVILRCVPISNHLYFYWYRQILGQKVEFLVSFYNNEISEKSEIFDDQFSVERPDGSNFTLKIRSTKLEDSAMYFCASRLMGQKETQYFGPGTRLLVL.

The CDR3 DNA follows: TGTGCCAGCAGTTCCGGAAAATATAGCAATCAGCCCCAGCATTTT. It encodes CASSSGKYSNQPQHF. The gene calls are TRBV12-3 or TRBV12-4 and TRBJ1-5; D is unresolved. CDR3 length: 15 amino acids. The V and J ends lost 4 bases and 0 bases respectively, with 10 bases between them.

J is TRBJ1-4 and V is TRBV28; D is possibly TRBD1 (5 bases). CDR1 MDHEN and CDR2 SYDVKM come from the germline V gene. CDR3 length: 16 amino acids. V was cut by 6 bases and J by 8 bases, with 22 bases left in between. The CDR3 nucleotides read TGTGCCAGCAGGGGCGTGAAAGGGGCGCCGAGAGAAAAACTGTTTTTT. This encodes CASRGVKGAPREKLFF.

This clonotype came up many times. This chain joins TRBV12-3 or TRBV12-4 and TRBJ1-2; D is perhaps TRBD1 (5 bases). The CDR3 contains 12 residues. Trimming removed 7 bases at V and 3 bases at J, with 9 bases between. This chain's CDR3 is CASKGRDYGYTF. CDR3 sequence (DNA): TGTGCCAGCAAGGGACGGGACTATGGCTACACCTTC.

This clonotype was observed many times. The chain carries TRBV29-1 and TRBJ2-5; D is uncertain. The germline V gene encodes CDR1 SQVTM and CDR2 ANQGSEA. Trimming left V 4 bases short and J 3 bases short, with 9 bases between. This CDR3 region has 12 residues. CDR3 in DNA: TGCAGCGTTGTAGGTCAGGAAGAGACCCAGTACTTC. Amino acid sequence: CSVVGQEETQYF.

Turning to this clonotype: A clone one base away is much larger, so this may be a read error. This CDR3 is missing its conserved last phenylalanine or tryptophan, likely due to a read error. V usage is TRBV7-2 and J usage is TRBJ1-2; a weak D match, TRBD1 (5 bases). This CDR3 has 12 residues. V shed 10 bases and J shed 8 bases, with 17 bases lying between them. The germline CDR1 and CDR2 sequences are SGHTA and FQGNSA. In DNA form, the CDR3 reads TGTGCCACCGAACAGGCCCTATGGGGCTACACCCTC. Its translation is CATEQALWGYTL.

This clonotype was counted a few times. This chain links TRBV29-1 with TRBJ2-7, with a tentative D call TRBD2 (6 bases). Germline-derived CDR1 and CDR2 are SQVTM and ANQGSEA. The CDR3 has 13 amino acids. Trimming removed 4 bases at V and 4 bases at J, with 14 bases between. The CDR3 DNA reads TGCAGCGTTGTAGGCGGGAATGGTTACGAGCAGTACTTC. This gives the protein CSVVGGNGYEQYF.

The chain links TRBV9 to TRBJ1-1, with D uncertain. Germline V gives CDR1 SGDLS, CDR2 YYNGEE. V lost 3 bases and J lost 0, with 9 bases in between. The CDR3 extends over 14 amino acids. The DNA of the CDR3 is TGTGCCAGCAGCGGCACCCCGATGAACACTGAAGCTTTCTTT. This sequence encodes CASSGTPMNTEAFF.

The rearrangement joins TRBV9 to TRBJ2-7; TRBD2 aligns across 10 bases. The CDR3 is made up of 14 amino acids. Germline V lookup: CDR1 SGDLS, CDR2 YYNGEE. The V gene end was trimmed by 4 bases and the J gene end by 5 bases; junction bases not matched to a gene: 6. The CDR3 is CASSPRLAGDEQYF. CDR3 in DNA: TGTGCCAGCAGCCCGAGACTAGCGGGTGACGAGCAGTACTTC.

This clonotype was recorded many times. The chain recombines TRBV20-1 with TRBJ2-7; 9 nucleotides line up with TRBD2. CDR1 DFQATT and CDR2 SNEGSKA come from the germline V gene (reference sequence). Unmatched junction bases numbered 4, after V lost 1 base and J lost 3 bases. The CDR3 covers 14 residues. The DNA of the CDR3 is TGCAGTGCTAGAGCAGGGACTAGCATCTACGAGCAGTACTTC. Translation gives CSARAGTSIYEQYF.

This clonotype occurred many times. The chain combines TRBV20-1 with TRBJ2-1, with D tentatively TRBD2 (7 bases). CDR1 is DFQATT, CDR2 SNEGSKA, per germline (reference sequence). CDR3 length: 14 amino acids. With 2 bases removed from V and 8 bases from J, the gap between germline ends came to 16 bases. CDR3 sequence (DNA): TGCAGTGCTAGATCGGGGGCGGGAGTAGATGAGCAGTTCTTC. Encoded protein: CSARSGAGVDEQFF.

This chain joins TRBV6-2 or TRBV6-3 and TRBJ1-5; D gene unclear. With 5 bases removed from V and 3 bases from J, the gap between germline ends came to 8 bases. The CDR3 spans 13 residues. The germline CDR1 and CDR2 sequences are MNHEY and SVGEGT. The CDR3 spells CASSDRPNQPQHF. CDR3 coding DNA: TGTGCCAGCAGTGACCGCCCCAATCAGCCCCAGCATTTT.

This clonotype has a count of ten or more. The chain links TRBV7-2 to TRBJ2-3, with 12 bases fitting TRBD2. In germline, CDR1 is SGHTA, CDR2 FQGNSA. V shed 2 bases, J shed 2 bases, and the junction held 5 bases outside the gene matches. The CDR3 sequence is 17 residues long. The CDR3: CASSLLLAGGPTDTQYF. The CDR3 nucleotides read TGTGCCAGCAGCTTACTACTAGCGGGGGGCCCCACAGATACGCAGTATTTT.

This clonotype appeared many times. V and J are TRBV7-9 and TRBJ2-4, with TRBD1 matching over 7 bases. CDR3 length: 15 amino acids. V trimming: 5 bases; J trimming: 2 bases; junction bases outside the gene matches: 6. CDR1 is SEHNR and CDR2 is FQNEAQ in the germline V gene (reference sequence). The CDR3 loop reads CASSSYRGPKNIQYF. CDR3 nucleotide sequence: TGTGCCAGCAGCAGCTACAGGGGACCCAAAAACATTCAGTACTTC.